The sequence of this T cell receptor (beta chain) was determined in a study of regulatory T cells in long-lasting Graves disease. Looking at the study overall: Graves' disease counted as persistent after over 5 years of antithyroid drugs with positive TSH receptor antibodies.

Noted time point: persistent/refractory GD, antithyroid drugs over 5 years with positive TRAb. RNA extracted from PBMCs served as the sequencing template. The patient group derived from an endocrinology department in Xi'an, China. CDR3 size: 17 residues. Deletions cut 1 base from V and 0 bases from J, with 14 bases between. Per germline, CDR1 SGHTA and CDR2 FQGNSA. Details on this clonotype: No antigen is known for it.

Assembly of TCR beta libraries relied on iRepertoire HTBI primers together with Arm-PCR of CDR3 regions. TCRdb recomputed calls from the multiplex PCR reads with MiXCR, one row per CDR3 protein. The sample carries 700,000 or so distinct CDR3 sequences, about 32% recorded once. Overall study findings and caveats: Tissue studied was limited to peripheral blood, excluding thyroid tissue.

The TCR comes from a female donor with Graves disease. Material: peripheral blood mononuclear cells (PBMCs), obtained when the disease was refractory, from a patient treated with antithyroid drugs. The chain combines TRBV7-2 with TRBJ2-3, with D perhaps matching TRBD2 (6 bases). The CDR3 loop is CASSLGWGGVSTDTQYF. DNA of the CDR3: TGTGCCAGCAGCTTAGGATGGGGCGGGGTCAGCACAGATACGCAGTATTTT.